This passage covers 17 T cell receptor beta chains from one sample sequenced in a study of type 1 regulatory T cells. TCRdb used MiXCR to reprocess the reads, holding one entry per CDR3 protein. The sample carries 90,000 to 100,000 distinct CDR3 sequences, about a third recorded once. Sequenced material: CD4+ T cells, either the whole sample or a sorted fraction (not recorded which). These receptors were taken from a human donor in good health.

This chain uses TRBV3-1 with TRBJ2-2; 10 bases are a match to TRBD2. The CDR3 runs 16 residues. Germline V gives CDR1 LGHDT, CDR2 YNNKEL (reference sequence). The V gene end was trimmed by 4 bases and the J gene end by 6 bases; junction bases not matched to a gene: 8. The DNA of the CDR3 is TGTGCCAGCAGCCCTCCCAGCGGGAGGGGGGCCGGGGAGCTGTTTTTT. Its protein is CASSPPSGRGAGELFF.

A note on this clonotype: A much larger clone differs from this one at a single base, so this may be a read error. The V call is TRBV20-1, the J call TRBJ1-2; the D is unclear. The germline V gene has CDR1 DFQATT and CDR2 SNEGSKA (reference sequence). CDR3 length: 14 amino acids. The CDR3 sequence: CSARDLRTVYGHTF. CDR3 nucleotides: TGCAGTGCTAGAGATCTTAGGACCGTTTATGGCCACACCTTC.

The V gene is TRBV19, the J gene TRBJ1-5; D gene ambiguous. This CDR3 spans 17 amino acids. From germline, CDR1 is LNHDA and CDR2 SQIVND (reference sequence). With 3 bases removed from V and 1 base from J, the gap between germline ends came to 16 bases. CDR3 protein: CASSIERLSLSNQPQHF. The CDR3 DNA sequence: TGTGCCAGTAGTATCGAAAGATTAAGCTTGAGCAATCAGCCCCAGCATTTT.

This clonotype was counted only a few times. The J gene is TRBJ1-4, the V gene TRBV29-1; 8 bases agree with TRBD1. CDR1 SQVTM and CDR2 ANQGSEA come from the germline V gene. The J segment lost 3 bases and the V segment lost 7 bases, leaving 4 bases of the junction unmatched. The length of the CDR3 is 13 residues. CDR3 coding DNA: TGCAGCGCCAGGGGGCTGGCTAATGAAAAACTGTTTTTT. This translates into CSARGLANEKLFF.

The chain recombines TRBV28 with TRBJ1-1; D gene unclear. Germline lookup yields CDR1 MDHEN and CDR2 SYDVKM. With 7 bases removed from V and 1 base from J, the gap between germline ends came to 13 bases. This CDR3 is 14 amino acids long. CDR3 DNA sequence: TGTGCCAGCATATTGAACATGGGGAACACTGAAGCTTTCTTT. This encodes CASILNMGNTEAFF.

This clonotype was counted between two and nine times. V gene TRBV6-5 combines with J gene TRBJ2-5; 7 nucleotides align to TRBD1. V shed 4 bases and J 7 bases; nucleotides not matched to a gene: 6. The germline CDR1 and CDR2 sequences are MNHEY and SVGAGI. There are 13 residues in the CDR3. The CDR3 reads CASSLKTGWTQYF. In nucleotides, the CDR3 is TGTGCCAGCAGTTTGAAGACAGGGTGGACCCAGTACTTC.

The V and J genes are TRBV5-1 and TRBJ2-3, with a possible D match to TRBD1 (5 bases). The V and J ends lost 1 base and 0 bases respectively, with 9 bases between them. This CDR3 region has 15 residues. Germline assignment: CDR1 SGHRS and CDR2 YFSETQ. CDR3 amino acids: CASSLRGVSTDTQYF. DNA for the CDR3: TGCGCCAGCAGCTTGAGGGGCGTGAGCACAGATACGCAGTATTTT.

This rearrangement joins TRBV5-1 to TRBJ1-1, with D maybe TRBD1 (6 bases). The CDR3 is 14 amino acids. Germline V gives CDR1 SGHRS, CDR2 YFSETQ. Trimming took off 4 bases at V and 0 bases at J, with 10 bases between the two ends. CDR3 bases: TGCGCCAGCAGCCCGGACAGCGTGAACACTGAAGCTTTCTTT. Amino acid sequence: CASSPDSVNTEAFF.

This clonotype has just a few counts. The V call is TRBV7-2, the J call TRBJ2-7; D is unclear. Germline V gene sequence: CDR1 SGHTA, CDR2 FQGNSA. Trimming left V 2 bases short and J 4 bases short, with 9 bases between. The CDR3 totals 13 residues. The CDR3 DNA reads as TGTGCCAGCAGCTTAACCGACGGGTACGAGCAGTACTTC. This sequence encodes CASSLTDGYEQYF.

This clonotype was found a few times. This sequence joins TRBV20-1 and TRBJ1-5, with 7 bases fitting TRBD1. The junction had 9 bases not matched to a gene; V was cut back by 3 bases and J by 1 base. The CDR3 has 16 residues. Germline CDR1 DFQATT, CDR2 SNEGSKA (reference sequence). CDR3 sequence: CSARHNRGGSNQPQHF. In DNA form, the CDR3 reads TGCAGTGCTAGGCATAACAGGGGAGGAAGCAATCAGCCCCAGCATTTT.

The CDR3 loop is CASSLRGFTDTQYF. DNA of the CDR3: TGTGCCAGCAGCTTGCGTGGTTTTACAGATACGCAGTATTTT. V gene TRBV5-4 combines with J gene TRBJ2-3; D remains unclear. Trimming took off 1 base at V and 3 bases at J, with 9 bases between the two ends. The CDR3 is 14 residues long. The germline V gene encodes CDR1 SGHNT and CDR2 YYREEE (reference sequence).

Concerning this clonotype: One end of the junction fails to match germline, which may point to a read error. The chain recombines TRBV27 with TRBJ2-4, with D possibly TRBD1 on 5 matching bases. The CDR3 totals 16 residues. In germline, CDR1 is MNHEY, CDR2 SMNVEV (reference sequence). The CDR3 loop is CASGFNRGAAKNIQYF. The DNA for the CDR3 is TGTGCCAGCGGTTTTAATAGGGGTGCGGCCAAAAACATTCAGTACTTC.

There are a few counts of this clonotype. The gene calls are TRBV3-1 and TRBJ2-1; D could derive from TRBD1 or TRBD2 (5 bases each). The CDR3 has 14 residues. V gave up 1 base and J gave up 13 bases, with 17 bases separating them. CDR1 is LGHDT, CDR2 YNNKEL, per germline (reference sequence). The CDR3 DNA reads as TGTGCCAGCAGCCAAGCTGGGGACGGGGCTACACAGTTCTTC. Residues: CASSQAGDGATQFF.

V gene TRBV7-2 combines with J gene TRBJ2-5; a possible D gene is TRBD2 (6 bases). This CDR3 region has 14 residues. V was cut by 6 bases and J by 5 bases, with 16 bases left in between. The germline V gene has CDR1 SGHTA and CDR2 FQGNSA. CDR3 sequence: CASRDSSAGETQYF. The CDR3 DNA follows: TGTGCCAGCAGGGACTCTAGCGCTGGGGAGACCCAGTACTTC.

The V and J genes are TRBV2 and TRBJ2-1; D ambiguous. There are 12 residues in the CDR3. The germline gives CDR1 SNHLY, CDR2 FYNNEI. V was trimmed by 1 base and J by 3 bases, leaving 1 base between them. For the CDR3, the DNA is TGTGCCAGCAGTGAAGACTACAATGAGCAGTTCTTC. Residues: CASSEDYNEQFF.

This chain uses TRBV27 with TRBJ2-5; D perhaps matches TRBD2 (6 bases). This CDR3 is 14 amino acids long. Trimming stripped 4 bases from V and 5 bases from J, with 14 bases between. CDR1 and CDR2 from the germline V gene are MNHEY and SMNVEV (reference sequence). CDR3 sequence (DNA): TGTGCCAGCAGTTCGCGGGGTGGGGTTGAGACCCAGTACTTC. It yields the protein CASSSRGGVETQYF.

The chain uses TRBV7-2 and TRBJ2-7; either TRBD1 or TRBD2 may supply D (6 bases each). Germline V gene lookup returns CDR1 SGHTA and CDR2 FQGNSA. V gave up 6 bases and J gave up 6 bases, with 15 bases separating them. The CDR3 extends over 13 amino acids. CDR3 loop: CTSSGRPGAEQYF. CDR3 sequence (DNA): TGTACCAGCAGTGGGAGGCCAGGGGCCGAGCAGTACTTC.